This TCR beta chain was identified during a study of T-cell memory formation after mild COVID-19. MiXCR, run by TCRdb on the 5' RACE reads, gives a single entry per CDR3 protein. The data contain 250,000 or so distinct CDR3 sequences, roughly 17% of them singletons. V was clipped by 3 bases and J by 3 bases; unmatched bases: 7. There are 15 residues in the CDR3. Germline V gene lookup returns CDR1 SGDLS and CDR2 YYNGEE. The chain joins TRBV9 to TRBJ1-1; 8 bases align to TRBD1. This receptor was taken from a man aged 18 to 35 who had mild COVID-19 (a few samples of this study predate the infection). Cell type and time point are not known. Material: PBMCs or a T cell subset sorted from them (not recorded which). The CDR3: CASSARQGRDTEAFF. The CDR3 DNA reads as TGTGCCAGCAGCGCTAGACAGGGGAGGGACACTGAAGCTTTCTTT.